The 26 T cell receptor beta chains below come from one sample, sequenced in a study of control samples from healthy donors and cancer patients. Repertoires were generated with immunoSEQ multiplex PCR, while TCRdb's copy carries only in-frame clones and drops some. The repertoire holds roughly 150,000 clones, with 80% to 90% as singletons. Sequenced sample: blood. The receptors here all came from a man aged 18 to 30 in good health.

The chain employs TRBV14 and TRBJ2-3; D not resolved. The germline CDR1 and CDR2 sequences are SGHDN and FVKESK. There are 16 residues in the CDR3. V lost 0 bases to trimming and J lost 2 bases, with 12 bases between them. CDR3 sequence (DNA): TGTGCCAGCAGCCAAGATTTCAGACGAACCACAGATACGCAGTATTTT. It is translated as CASSQDFRRTTDTQYF.

A remark on this clone: The identical CDR3 is also encoded by other nucleotide sequences in the sample. The chain joins TRBV5-1 to TRBJ1-1; D gene uncertain. This CDR3 has 13 residues. Per germline, CDR1 SGHRS and CDR2 YFSETQ. V lost 0 bases to trimming and J lost 1 base, with 4 bases between them. The CDR3 spells CASSLVRNTEAFF. For the CDR3, the DNA is TGCGCCAGCAGCTTGGTTCGGAACACTGAAGCTTTCTTT.

This clone has only one observation. The chain links TRBV2 to TRBJ2-2; the match to TRBD1 covers 7 bases. Losses at the gene ends were 6 bases for V and 5 bases for J; bases not matched to a gene: 12. CDR3 length: 16 amino acids. CDR1 and CDR2 (germline): SNHLY, FYNNEI. The CDR3 region is CASRVEGAIGTGELFF. CDR3 sequence (DNA): TGTGCCAGCAGGGTCGAGGGGGCAATAGGGACCGGGGAGCTGTTTTTT.

The CDR3 here is CASSQGTGGQPQHF. The CDR3, as DNA: TGTGCCAGCTCTCAAGGGACAGGCGGTCAGCCCCAGCATTTT. This chain joins TRBV9 and TRBJ1-5, with TRBD1 matching 8 bases. The CDR3 is made up of 14 amino acids. J was trimmed by 6 bases and V by 7 bases; bases with no gene match: 9. CDR1 and CDR2 (germline): SGDLS, YYNGEE.

V and J are TRBV18 and TRBJ2-3, with D possibly matching TRBD1 (5 bases). V gave up 4 bases and J gave up 2 bases, with 16 bases separating them. Germline CDR1 is KGHSH and CDR2 is LQKENI. The CDR3 spans 16 residues. CDR3 sequence (DNA): TGTGCCAGCTCACTAGGGGCTAGGAAGCCCACAGATACGCAGTATTTT. This encodes CASSLGARKPTDTQYF.

J is TRBJ1-4 and V is TRBV29-1; no clear D gene. The CDR3 runs to 16 residues. The germline V gene encodes CDR1 SQVTM and CDR2 ANQGSEA. V dropped 4 bases and J dropped 6 bases, with 21 bases sitting between them. CDR3 DNA: TGCAGCGTTGTGGGAAATGGATGGGAAATCGATGAAAAACTGTTTTTT. Protein: CSVVGNGWEIDEKLFF.

The CDR3 bases are TGTGCCAGCAGTTTCGGGGGGCGGGAGACCCAGTACTTC. Protein: CASSFGGRETQYF. The V and J genes are TRBV6-2 or TRBV6-3 and TRBJ2-5, with a possible D match to TRBD2 (7 bases). Trimming removed 4 bases from V and 5 bases from J, with 11 bases in between. The CDR3 spans 13 residues. Per the germline V gene, CDR1 is MNHEY and CDR2 is SVGEGT.

The rearrangement joins TRBV18 to TRBJ1-2; a possible D gene is TRBD1 (6 bases). In germline, CDR1 is KGHSH, CDR2 LQKENI. Trimming took off 2 bases at V and 4 bases at J, with 11 bases between the two ends. The CDR3 loop spans 14 amino acids. CDR3 region: CASSPSDSLYGYTF. For the CDR3, the DNA is TGTGCCAGCTCACCATCGGACAGCCTCTATGGCTACACCTTC.

The rearrangement links TRBV18 to TRBJ2-2; the match to TRBD1 covers 8 bases. CDR1 is KGHSH and CDR2 is LQKENI in the germline V gene. This CDR3 is 16 amino acids long. J was trimmed by 2 bases and V by 2 bases; bases with no gene match: 4. The CDR3 region has the DNA TGTGCCAGCTCACCAGTCGGACAGGGAAACACCGGGGAGCTGTTTTTT. Translating it yields CASSPVGQGNTGELFF.

The chain's CDR3 is CASSLDGGAGSPLHF. The CDR3 DNA sequence: TGTGCCAGCAGCTTAGACGGGGGGGCAGGATCACCCCTCCACTTT. J is TRBJ1-6 and V is TRBV7-9; possible D gene TRBD1, 6 bases. The CDR3 consists of 15 residues. CDR1 SEHNR and CDR2 FQNEAQ come from the germline V gene (reference sequence). The ends were cut back, 1 base at V and 10 bases at J, with 14 bases in the middle.

In this sample, this clone turned up a few times. The V and J genes are TRBV7-8 and TRBJ2-2; TRBD1 matches 12 bases. This CDR3 is built from 16 residues. The germline CDR1 and CDR2 sequences are SGHVS and FQNEAQ. V was pared by 5 bases and J by 4 bases, with 5 bases of the junction left unmatched. CDR3: CASSRGTGGLTGELFF. CDR3 DNA sequence: TGTGCCAGCAGCCGCGGGACAGGGGGCCTCACCGGGGAGCTGTTTTTT.

The chain links TRBV6-6 to TRBJ1-3, with unresolved D. Germline CDR1 MNHNY, CDR2 SVGAGI (reference sequence). The CDR3 spans 14 residues. Trimming left V 6 bases short and J 4 bases short, with 13 bases between. Here the CDR3 DNA reads TGTGCCAGCAGGCCCCAGGCCCCGGGAAACACCATATATTTT. Translated, it gives CASRPQAPGNTIYF.

The chain links TRBV5-1 to TRBJ2-1, with D hard to call. Trimming shortened V by 2 bases and J by 5 bases, and 14 bases separated the two germline ends. CDR1 is SGHRS and CDR2 is YFSETQ in the germline V gene. CDR3 length: 15 residues. CDR3 in DNA: TGCGCCAGCAGCTTTCTATCGGACGGTAACAATGAGCAGTTCTTC. Translating gives CASSFLSDGNNEQFF.

The chain couples TRBV19 to TRBJ1-1, with 8 bases identical to TRBD1. Germline values: CDR1 LNHDA, CDR2 SQIVND (reference sequence). The ends lost 6 bases at V and 7 bases at J; junction bases unmatched: 16. This CDR3 spans 16 amino acids. The CDR3 loop reads CASRTNSGGERSEAFF. Here the CDR3 DNA reads TGTGCCAGTAGAACAAATTCAGGGGGCGAGAGGAGTGAAGCTTTCTTT. Based on the CDR3 plus reference TRBV19 and TRBJ1-1, the full variable domain is DGGITQSPKYLFRKEGQNVTLSCEQNLNHDAMYWYRQDPGQGLRLIYYSQIVNDFQKGDIAEGYSVSREKKESFPLTVTSAQKNPTAFYLCASRTNSGGERSEAFFGQGTRLTVV.

The DNA of the CDR3 is TGTGCCAGCAGCCTCACAGGGGTAACTGAAGCTTTCTTT. This sequence encodes CASSLTGVTEAFF. The chain recombines TRBV5-4 with TRBJ1-1; TRBD1 aligns across 7 bases. CDR1 is SGHNT, CDR2 YYREEE, per germline (reference sequence). Trimming cost V 4 bases and J 5 bases; bases outside gene matches: 5. The CDR3 is 13 residues long.

This chain uses TRBV7-2 with TRBJ2-5; D perhaps matches TRBD2 (7 bases). The CDR3 totals 17 residues. The V and J ends lost 0 bases and 5 bases respectively, with 19 bases between them. Germline loops: CDR1 SGHTA, CDR2 FQGNSA. The chain's CDR3 is CASSLALVRGARETQYF. CDR3 bases: TGTGCCAGCAGCTTAGCGCTCGTACGGGGGGCTAGGGAGACCCAGTACTTC.

This clone appeared a single time. The chain carries TRBV19 and TRBJ2-7; 8 nucleotides match TRBD1. From germline, CDR1 is LNHDA and CDR2 SQIVND (reference sequence). Trimming cost V 4 bases and J 5 bases; bases outside gene matches: 7. The CDR3 spans 14 residues. The CDR3 region is CASSTWTGRNEQYF. The CDR3 region has the DNA TGTGCCAGTAGTACGTGGACAGGGCGAAACGAGCAGTACTTC. The whole variable domain, filled in from reference TRBV19 and TRBJ2-7, reads DGGITQSPKYLFRKEGQNVTLSCEQNLNHDAMYWYRQDPGQGLRLIYYSQIVNDFQKGDIAEGYSVSREKKESFPLTVTSAQKNPTAFYLCASSTWTGRNEQYFGPGTRLTVT.

This clone was seen a single time. The genes are TRBV12-5 and TRBJ2-1; D tentatively fits TRBD1 or TRBD2 (5 bases each). The germline V and J ends were trimmed by 0 bases and 0 bases, with 15 bases remaining between them. The length of the CDR3 is 18 residues. Germline V CDR1 and CDR2: LGHNT, FRNRAP. CDR3 protein: CASGLVEVGDYSYNEQFF. The CDR3 DNA reads as TGTGCTAGTGGTTTGGTGGAGGTAGGGGATTACTCCTACAATGAGCAGTTCTTC.

This chain joins TRBV6-2 or TRBV6-3 and TRBJ1-1; D call uncertain. The length of the CDR3 is 12 residues. V was clipped by 5 bases and J by 10 bases, with 14 bases between them. CDR1 and CDR2 from the germline V gene are MNHEY and SVGEGT. CDR3 nucleotide sequence: TGTGCCAGCAGTCCCGATATTGGAGGAGCTTTCTTT. It specifies CASSPDIGGAFF.

The sample holds one count of this clone. The J gene is TRBJ2-7, the V gene TRBV7-9, with D unresolved. This CDR3 comprises 15 residues. Per germline, CDR1 SEHNR and CDR2 FQNEAQ (reference sequence). V was pared by 5 bases and J by 3 bases, with 17 bases between. CDR3 bases: TGTGCCAGCAGCCCTGAGCGTGGCAGTGACTACGAGCAGTACTTC. This sequence encodes CASSPERGSDYEQYF.

The chain is built from TRBV5-1 and TRBJ2-5, with D unresolved. With 4 bases removed from V and 2 bases from J, the gap between germline ends came to 18 bases. Germline lookup yields CDR1 SGHRS and CDR2 YFSETQ. This CDR3 region has 16 residues. DNA of the CDR3: TGCGCCAGCAGCATCGTATTGGGAAGCAGACAAGAGACCCAGTACTTC. Its translation is CASSIVLGSRQETQYF. Using reference TRBV5-1 and TRBJ2-5 for the parts outside the CDR3, the full variable domain is KAGVTQTPRYLIKTRGQQVTLSCSPISGHRSVSWYQQTPGQGLQFLFEYFSETQRNKGNFPGRFSGRQFSNSRSEMNVSTLELGDSALYLCASSIVLGSRQETQYFGPGTRLLVL.

The chain has TRBV18 and TRBJ2-3, with TRBD2 matching 7 bases. The CDR3 is 14 residues long. V lost 4 bases and J lost 2; bases outside the gene matches: 3. Germline assignment: CDR1 KGHSH and CDR2 LQKENI. CDR3 amino acids: CASSRGGNTDTQYF. Written as DNA, the CDR3 is TGTGCCAGCTCACGGGGGGGGAACACAGATACGCAGTATTTT.

This clone came up once. The rearrangement joins TRBV28 to TRBJ1-2; D not resolved. CDR1 MDHEN and CDR2 SYDVKM come from the germline V gene. With 4 bases removed from V and 8 bases from J, the gap between germline ends came to 17 bases. This CDR3 region has 14 residues. Here the CDR3 DNA reads TGTGCCAGCAGTTCCCCCCCCGGATATTACGGCTACACCTTC. Its translation: CASSSPPGYYGYTF.

The chain employs TRBV19 and TRBJ1-1, with D possibly TRBD1 on 6 matching bases. Trimming shortened V by 3 bases and J by 1 base, and 12 bases separated the two germline ends. Germline V CDR1 and CDR2: LNHDA, SQIVND (reference sequence). The CDR3 totals 15 residues. The CDR3 DNA reads TGTGCCAGTAGTATCAGGACAGCTTCGAACACTGAAGCTTTCTTT. It translates to CASSIRTASNTEAFF.

The rearrangement uses TRBV7-9 and TRBJ2-7; perhaps TRBD1 as D (7 bases). The length of the CDR3 is 16 residues. The V gene's germline CDR1 is SEHNR and CDR2 FQNEAQ (reference sequence). The V gene lost 5 bases and the J gene lost 3 bases, with 20 bases spanning the gap. Here the CDR3 reads CASSPRGAGTDYEQYF. For the CDR3, the DNA is TGTGCCAGCAGCCCGAGGGGGGCCGGGACAGACTACGAGCAGTACTTC.

The chain recombines TRBV11-3 with TRBJ2-1; TRBD2 matches 8 bases. V shed 3 bases, J shed 2 bases, and the junction held 3 bases outside the gene matches. Germline loops: CDR1 SGHNT, CDR2 YENEEA. This CDR3 is 15 amino acids long. CDR3 protein: CASSFGRGAYNEQFF. DNA for the CDR3: TGTGCCAGCAGCTTCGGGCGGGGGGCCTACAATGAGCAGTTCTTC.